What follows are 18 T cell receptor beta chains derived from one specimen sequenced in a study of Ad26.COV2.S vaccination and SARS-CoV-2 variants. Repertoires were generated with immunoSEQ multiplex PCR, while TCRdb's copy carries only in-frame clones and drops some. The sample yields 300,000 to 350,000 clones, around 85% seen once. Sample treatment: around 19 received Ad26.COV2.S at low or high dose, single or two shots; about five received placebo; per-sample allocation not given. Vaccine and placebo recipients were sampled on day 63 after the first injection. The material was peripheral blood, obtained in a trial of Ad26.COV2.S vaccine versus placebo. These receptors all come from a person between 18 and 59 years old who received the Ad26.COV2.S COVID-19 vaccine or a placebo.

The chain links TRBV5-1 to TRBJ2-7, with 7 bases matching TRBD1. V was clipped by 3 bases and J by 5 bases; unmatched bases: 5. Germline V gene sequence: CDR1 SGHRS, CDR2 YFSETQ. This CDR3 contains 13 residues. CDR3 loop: CASSSRQGDEQYF. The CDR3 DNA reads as TGCGCCAGCAGCTCCCGACAGGGCGACGAGCAGTACTTC.

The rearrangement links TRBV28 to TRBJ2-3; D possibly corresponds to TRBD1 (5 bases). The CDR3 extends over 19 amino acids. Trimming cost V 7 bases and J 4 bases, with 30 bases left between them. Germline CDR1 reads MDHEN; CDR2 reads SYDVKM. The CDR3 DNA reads TGTGCCAGCACCCTTACGCACGGATCAGGGATCATAACGGCAGATACGCAGTATTTT. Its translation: CASTLTHGSGIITADTQYF. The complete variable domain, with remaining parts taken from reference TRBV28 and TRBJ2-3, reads DVKVTQSSRYLVKRTGEKVFLECVQDMDHENMFWYRQDPGLGLRLIYFSYDVKMKEKGDIPEGYSVSREKKERFSLILESASTNQTSMYLCASTLTHGSGIITADTQYFGPGTRLTVL.

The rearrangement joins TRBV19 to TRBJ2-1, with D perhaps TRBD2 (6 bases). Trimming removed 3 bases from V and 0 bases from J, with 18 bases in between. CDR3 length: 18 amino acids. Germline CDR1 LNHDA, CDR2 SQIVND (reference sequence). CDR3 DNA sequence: TGTGCCAGTAGTATCACGAGAGGAGGGCTGAGCTCCTACAATGAGCAGTTCTTC. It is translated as CASSITRGGLSSYNEQFF.

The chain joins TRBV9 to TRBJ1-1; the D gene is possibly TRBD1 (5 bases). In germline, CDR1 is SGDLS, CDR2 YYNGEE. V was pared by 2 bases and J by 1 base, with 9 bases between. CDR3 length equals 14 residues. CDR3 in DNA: TGTGCCAGCAGCGTGGGGGGGACGAACACTGAAGCTTTCTTT. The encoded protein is CASSVGGTNTEAFF.

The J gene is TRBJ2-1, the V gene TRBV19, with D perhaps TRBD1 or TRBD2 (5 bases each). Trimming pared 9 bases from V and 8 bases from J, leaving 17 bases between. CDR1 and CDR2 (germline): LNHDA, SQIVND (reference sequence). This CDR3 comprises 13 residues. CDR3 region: CASTTGRLDEQFF. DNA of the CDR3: TGTGCCAGCACAACGGGACGATTGGATGAGCAGTTCTTC.

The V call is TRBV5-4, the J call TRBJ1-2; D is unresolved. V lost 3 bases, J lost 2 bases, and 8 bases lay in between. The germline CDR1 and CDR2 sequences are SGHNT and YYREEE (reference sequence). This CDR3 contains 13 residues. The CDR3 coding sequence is TGTGCCAGCAGCTCGGGCACAAACTATGGCTACACCTTC. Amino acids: CASSSGTNYGYTF.

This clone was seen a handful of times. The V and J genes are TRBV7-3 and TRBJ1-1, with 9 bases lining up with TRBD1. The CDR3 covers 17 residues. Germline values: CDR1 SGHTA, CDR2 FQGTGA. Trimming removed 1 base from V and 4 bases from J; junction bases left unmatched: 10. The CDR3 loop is CASSLKSGQGGGTEAFF. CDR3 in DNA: TGTGCCAGCAGCTTAAAGTCGGGACAGGGTGGGGGCACTGAAGCTTTCTTT.

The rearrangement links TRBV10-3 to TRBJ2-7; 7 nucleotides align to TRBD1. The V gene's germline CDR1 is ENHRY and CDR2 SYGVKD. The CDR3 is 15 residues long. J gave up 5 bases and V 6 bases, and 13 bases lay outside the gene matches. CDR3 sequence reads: CAISRQGLGSNEQYF. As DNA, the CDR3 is TGTGCCATCAGCCGACAGGGTCTAGGGAGCAACGAGCAGTACTTC.

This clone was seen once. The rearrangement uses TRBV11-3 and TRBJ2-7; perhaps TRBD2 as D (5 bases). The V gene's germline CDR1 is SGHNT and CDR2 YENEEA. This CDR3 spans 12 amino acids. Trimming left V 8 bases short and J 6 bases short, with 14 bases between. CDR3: CASRRGLGEQYF. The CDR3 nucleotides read TGTGCCAGCCGAAGAGGACTGGGCGAGCAGTACTTC.

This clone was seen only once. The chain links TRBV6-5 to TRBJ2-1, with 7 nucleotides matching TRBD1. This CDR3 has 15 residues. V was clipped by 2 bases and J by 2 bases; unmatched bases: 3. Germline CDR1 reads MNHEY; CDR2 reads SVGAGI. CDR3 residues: CASSYRDRAYNEQFF. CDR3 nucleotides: TGTGCCAGCAGTTACCGGGACAGAGCCTACAATGAGCAGTTCTTC.

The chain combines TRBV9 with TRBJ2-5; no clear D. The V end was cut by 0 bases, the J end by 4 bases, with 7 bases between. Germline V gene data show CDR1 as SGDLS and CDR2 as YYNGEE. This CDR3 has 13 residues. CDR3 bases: TGTGCCAGCAGCGTAGGCCCGAGAGAGACCCAGTACTTC. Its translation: CASSVGPRETQYF.

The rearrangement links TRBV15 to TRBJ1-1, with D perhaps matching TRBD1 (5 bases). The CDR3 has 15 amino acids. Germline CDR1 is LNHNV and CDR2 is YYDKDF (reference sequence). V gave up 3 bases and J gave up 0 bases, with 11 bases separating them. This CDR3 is CATSSDPGMNTEAFF. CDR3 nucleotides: TGTGCCACCAGCAGTGATCCAGGGATGAACACTGAAGCTTTCTTT.

This CDR3 is CASNAPGNTIYF. CDR3 nucleotide sequence: TGTGCCAGCAATGCCCCCGGAAACACCATATATTTT. The rearrangement links TRBV2 to TRBJ1-3; no clear D. This CDR3 spans 12 amino acids. CDR1 and CDR2 (germline): SNHLY, FYNNEI. The V gene lost 7 bases and the J gene lost 4 bases, with 8 bases spanning the gap.

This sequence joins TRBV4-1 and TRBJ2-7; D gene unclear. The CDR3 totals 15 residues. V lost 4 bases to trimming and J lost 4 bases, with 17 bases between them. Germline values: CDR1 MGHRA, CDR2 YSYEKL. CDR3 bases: TGCGCCAGCAGCCCAATTGCCCTTGCAGAATACGAGCAGTACTTC. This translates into CASSPIALAEYEQYF.

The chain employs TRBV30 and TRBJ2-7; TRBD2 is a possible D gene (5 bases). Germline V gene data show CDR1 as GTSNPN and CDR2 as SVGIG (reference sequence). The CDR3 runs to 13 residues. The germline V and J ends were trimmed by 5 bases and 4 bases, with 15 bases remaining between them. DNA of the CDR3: TGTGCCTGGGCGGGTAGGAATTCTTACGAGCAGTACTTC. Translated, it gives CAWAGRNSYEQYF.

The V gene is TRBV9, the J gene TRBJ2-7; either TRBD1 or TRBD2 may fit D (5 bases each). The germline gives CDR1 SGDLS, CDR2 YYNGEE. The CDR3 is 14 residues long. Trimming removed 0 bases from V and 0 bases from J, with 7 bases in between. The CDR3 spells CASSVGDASYEQYF. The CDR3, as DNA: TGTGCCAGCAGCGTAGGGGACGCCTCCTACGAGCAGTACTTC. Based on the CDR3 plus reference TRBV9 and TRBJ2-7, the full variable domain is DSGVTQTPKHLITATGQRVTLRCSPRSGDLSVYWYQQSLDQGLQFLIQYYNGEERAKGNILERFSAQQFPDLHSELNLSSLELGDSALYFCASSVGDASYEQYFGPGTRLTVT.

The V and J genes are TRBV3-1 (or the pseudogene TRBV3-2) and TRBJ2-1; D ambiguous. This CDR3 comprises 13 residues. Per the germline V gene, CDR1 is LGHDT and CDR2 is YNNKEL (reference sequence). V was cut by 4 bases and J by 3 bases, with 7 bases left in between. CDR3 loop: CASSPPGYNEQFF. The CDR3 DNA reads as TGTGCCAGCAGCCCCCCGGGCTACAATGAGCAGTTCTTC.

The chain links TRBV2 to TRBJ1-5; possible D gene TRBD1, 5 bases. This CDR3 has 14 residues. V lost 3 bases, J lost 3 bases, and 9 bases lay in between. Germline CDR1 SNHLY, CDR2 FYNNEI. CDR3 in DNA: TGTGCCAGCAGTGACCGGGGGATCAATCAGCCCCAGCATTTT. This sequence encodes CASSDRGINQPQHF.